Listed below are T cell receptor beta chains from one sample, sequenced in a study of T cells in Graves' hyperthyroidism and ophthalmopathy. TCRdb independently ran MiXCR on the multiplex PCR reads; one entry per CDR3 protein. The sample records fewer than 700,000 distinct CDR3 sequences, around 16% being singletons. Sequencing was carried out using blood. The source of these receptors is a woman aged 25 to 45 with Graves' hyperthyroidism. The CDR3 runs from the conserved cysteine through the conserved F or W. Fields, in order: V gene, D gene, clone size, J gene, CDR3 protein, CDR3 DNA. A D gene is named only where the DNA matches it firmly. A row's size may be missing; if present it is once, few, many or a size class.

TRBV7-2	NA	many	TRBJ2-2	CASSLALGGVNGELFF	TGTGCCAGCAGCTTAGCGCTTGGGGGAGTGAACGGGGAGCTGTTTTTT
TRBV12-3/TRBV12-4	NA	many	TRBJ1-5	CASNTGRSNQPQHF	TGTGCCAGCAACACCGGACGGAGCAATCAGCCCCAGCATTTT
TRBV27	TRBD1	NA	TRBJ2-7	CASTGTGVSGEQYF	TGTGCCAGCACAGGAACAGGGGTTAGTGGCGAGCAGTACTTC
TRBV28	NA	many	TRBJ2-3	CASSPMRLETDTQYF	TGTGCCAGCAGTCCCATGAGACTAGAGACAGATACGCAGTATTTT
TRBV20-1	NA	NA	TRBJ1-5	CSARDRRGNQPQHF	TGCAGTGCTAGAGATCGCAGGGGCAATCAGCCCCAGCATTTT
TRBV5-1	TRBD2	few	TRBJ2-2	CASSLFSGRALTGELFF	TGCGCCAGCAGCTTGTTTAGCGGGAGGGCCCTCACCGGGGAGCTGTTTTTT
TRBV4-1	NA	many	TRBJ2-7	CASSPWALYYEQYF	TGCGCCAGCAGCCCCTGGGCACTGTACTACGAGCAGTACTTC
TRBV29-1	NA	many	TRBJ1-3	CSVGQAGNTIYF	TGCAGCGTTGGACAGGCTGGAAACACCATATATTTT
TRBV11-1	TRBD2	few	TRBJ2-1	CASSLARAGEEQFF	TGTGCCAGCAGCTTAGCCCGAGCGGGAGAGGAGCAGTTCTTC
TRBV24-1	NA	NA	TRBJ2-3	CATSDFRSNTQYF	TGTGCCACCAGTGATTTTAGAAGTAATACGCAGTATTTT
TRBV27	NA	NA	TRBJ1-2	CATQGQNYGYTF	TGTGCCACCCAGGGGCAGAACTATGGCTACACCTTC
TRBV6-1	NA	many	TRBJ1-4	CASSRGWRNEKLFF	TGTGCCAGCAGTCGAGGGTGGCGGAATGAAAAACTGTTTTTT
TRBV20-1	NA	many	TRBJ2-3	CSARDPAEIGDTQYF	TGCAGTGCTAGAGATCCAGCGGAGATCGGAGATACGCAGTATTTT
TRBV5-6	NA	NA	TRBJ1-4	CASSLGGPANEKLFF	TGTGCCAGCAGCTTGGGGGGACCAGCTAATGAAAAACTGTTTTTT
TRBV28	NA	many	TRBJ2-5	CASSLSSRGRLQETQYF	TGTGCCAGCAGTTTATCCAGCCGTGGCAGGTTACAAGAGACCCAGTACTTC